The 3 T cell receptor beta chains reported below all come from one sample, sequenced in a study of radiation and T cells in renal cell carcinoma. The time point is: blood 2 weeks post-SBRT. Treatment defined: 15 Gy SBRT to primary tumor, nephrectomy 4 weeks later. Only in-frame clones appear in the TCRdb table, and some are missing; sequencing was by immunoSEQ multiplex PCR. The table records tens of thousands of clones, 75% to 90% of them present only once. The source material was blood, sampled from a patient whose treatment included radiotherapy and nephrectomy. The receptor set was obtained from a woman aged 70-85 years with renal cell carcinoma.

The V call is TRBV7-9, the J call TRBJ2-3; weak D call: TRBD1 (5 bases). V lost 6 bases to trimming and J lost 6 bases, with 13 bases between them. The CDR3 extends over 13 amino acids. The germline V gene encodes CDR1 SEHNR and CDR2 FQNEAQ (reference sequence). CDR3 in amino acids: CASSPGLGDTQYF. The CDR3 region has the DNA TGTGCCAGCAGTCCAGGGCTCGGGGATACGCAGTATTTT. The full variable domain, completed using reference TRBV7-9 and TRBJ2-3, is DTGVSQNPRHKITKRGQNVTFRCDPISEHNRLYWYRQTLGQGPEFLTYFQNEAQLEKSRLLSDRFSAERPKGSFSTLEIQRTEQGDSAMYLCASSPGLGDTQYFGPGTRLTVL.

The chain carries TRBV5-6 and TRBJ2-7; 10 nucleotides line up with TRBD2. Germline CDR1 is SGHDT and CDR2 is YYEEEE. The CDR3 loop spans 15 amino acids. Unmatched junction bases numbered 4, after V lost 3 bases and J lost 1 base. CDR3 sequence: CASSSKREGSYEQYF. The CDR3 region has the DNA TGTGCCAGCAGCTCAAAGCGGGAGGGATCCTACGAGCAGTACTTC.

The genes are TRBV7-6 and TRBJ2-3; 15 bases line up with TRBD2. The ends lost 5 bases at V and 11 bases at J; junction bases unmatched: 20. CDR1 and CDR2 (germline): SGHVS, FNYEAQ. The CDR3 covers 19 residues. The CDR3 DNA is TGTGCCAGCAGCACGCTCTACCGGACTAGCGGGGGGGGCCGCGTCGTGCAGTATTTT. Its protein is CASSTLYRTSGGGRVVQYF.